This entry lists 11 T cell receptor beta chains sequenced from one sample in a study of response to subunit inactivated influenza vaccine. TCRdb used MiXCR to reprocess the RT-PCR reads, holding one entry per CDR3 protein. The sample yields about 650,000 distinct CDR3 sequences, 15% to 18% seen once. The sequences come from PBMCs from blood, collected about 12 days after vaccination. All receptors derive from a man aged 50 or older who received an inactivated influenza vaccine.

This clonotype was picked up a small number of times. The V gene is TRBV18, the J gene TRBJ2-3; possibly TRBD1 or TRBD2 for D (5 bases each). Germline values: CDR1 KGHSH, CDR2 LQKENI. V gave up 2 bases and J gave up 10 bases, with 13 bases separating them. The CDR3 extends over 13 amino acids. The DNA for the CDR3 is TGTGCCAGCTCACCAGGCCGAGGGGCACCGCAGTATTTT. Residues: CASSPGRGAPQYF.

The CDR3 spells CATETGGAYGYTF. The CDR3 nucleotides are TGTGCCACCGAGACAGGGGGCGCCTATGGCTACACCTTC. The chain uses TRBV10-3 and TRBJ1-2, with 10 positions matching TRBD1. The CDR3 covers 13 residues. Trimming took 10 bases from V and 4 from J; bases not matched to a gene: 6. Germline CDR1 is ENHRY and CDR2 is SYGVKD.

Of note for this clonotype: Sequence at one end of the junction differs from germline and may be a read error. The chain joins TRBV20-1 to TRBJ2-2, with 13 bases identical to TRBD2. Germline loops: CDR1 DFQATT, CDR2 SNEGSKA (reference sequence). The CDR3 contains 17 residues. CDR3: CCAPGTSGNGPTGELFF. CDR3 bases: TGCTGTGCCCCCGGGACTAGCGGGAATGGGCCCACCGGGGAGCTGTTTTTT.

This clonotype has only a few counts. The chain combines TRBV28 with TRBJ2-7, with D possibly TRBD2 on 6 matching bases. V lost 7 bases to trimming and J lost 1 base, with 8 bases between them. Germline CDR1 is MDHEN and CDR2 is SYDVKM. The CDR3 extends over 12 amino acids. The CDR3: CASKGLSYEQYF. In DNA form, the CDR3 reads TGTGCCAGCAAGGGACTTTCCTACGAGCAGTACTTC.

The rearrangement links TRBV6-1 to TRBJ1-1; D is possibly TRBD1 (5 bases). Trimming left V 6 bases short and J 8 bases short, with 19 bases between. The CDR3 length is 14 residues. Germline CDR1 MNHNS, CDR2 SASEGT. This CDR3 reads CASSPRMRGEEAFF. The CDR3 DNA sequence: TGTGCCAGCAGCCCTAGGATGAGGGGAGAAGAAGCTTTCTTT.

The chain combines TRBV6-5 with TRBJ1-1; no definite D call. The germline gives CDR1 MNHEY, CDR2 SVGAGI. Trimming shortened V by 1 base and J by 4 bases, and 16 bases separated the two germline ends. CDR3 length: 16 amino acids. This chain's CDR3 is CASSYLLGGFGTEAFF. The CDR3 DNA sequence: TGTGCCAGCAGTTACTTACTAGGCGGGTTTGGCACTGAAGCTTTCTTT.

J is TRBJ2-1 and V is TRBV6-1, with 8 bases fitting TRBD2. This CDR3 is 18 amino acids long. From germline, CDR1 is MNHNS and CDR2 SASEGT. J was trimmed by 3 bases and V by 7 bases; bases with no gene match: 17. CDR3 DNA: TGTGCCAGCACCAAATGGCCCCCCCAGCGGGGGTTCTACAATGAGCAGTTCTTC. This translates into CASTKWPPQRGFYNEQFF.

This clonotype was seen only a few times. For the CDR3, the DNA is TGCAGTGCTAGAGAAGGCAGGGGGCTTAACACCGGGGAGCTGTTTTTT. Amino acids: CSAREGRGLNTGELFF. The rearrangement links TRBV20-1 to TRBJ2-2; the match to TRBD1 covers 8 bases. V shed 0 bases, J shed 2 bases, and the junction held 5 bases outside the gene matches. The CDR3 covers 16 residues. Germline V gene data show CDR1 as DFQATT and CDR2 as SNEGSKA (reference sequence).

V is TRBV5-6 and J is TRBJ2-5; D gene unclear. The germline CDR1 and CDR2 sequences are SGHDT and YYEEEE. The V and J ends lost 1 base and 4 bases respectively, with 11 bases between them. There are 14 residues in the CDR3. The CDR3 DNA is TGTGCCAGCAGCTTGTTACAGCCTCCAGAGACCCAGTACTTC. Protein: CASSLLQPPETQYF.

This chain links TRBV28 with TRBJ2-7, with a weak D call TRBD1 (6 bases). Germline CDR1 reads MDHEN; CDR2 reads SYDVKM. The V gene lost 4 bases and the J gene lost 2 bases, with 27 bases spanning the gap. The CDR3 covers 19 residues. The CDR3 DNA reads TGTGCCAGCAGTTGGGAAGCGGTTCGACTCGGTAGGGGGACCTACGAGCAGTACTTC. The encoded protein is CASSWEAVRLGRGTYEQYF.

This clonotype has a handful of counts. The chain has TRBV15 and TRBJ2-3; 10 bases line up with TRBD1. From germline, CDR1 is LNHNV and CDR2 YYDKDF (reference sequence). The CDR3 spans 18 residues. With V trimmed by 3 bases and J by 0 bases, 9 bases remained unmatched. The CDR3 here is CATSSRDRGILSTDTQYF. The CDR3 DNA is TGTGCCACCAGCAGCCGGGACAGGGGCATACTTAGCACAGATACGCAGTATTTT.